The rows below give T cell receptor beta chains drawn from one sample of a study of early T cells in non-severe SARS-CoV-2 infection. MiXCR, run by TCRdb on the 5' RACE reads, gives a single entry per CDR3 protein. The table has under 85,000 distinct CDR3 sequences, around 14% seen once. Sequenced material: whole blood. Receptor source: an adult who was a healthcare worker with PCR-confirmed SARS-CoV-2 infection or an uninfected control (not recorded which). Each CDR3 is given with its conserved first and last residue. Some rows mark clone size as missing; the rest say once, few, many or name a class of expanded clone.

>15|TRBJ2-3|few|TRBV20-1
CSAHSGTRDTDTQYF
>12|TRBJ1-4|NA|TRBV3-1
CASSHGLEKLFF
>13|TRBJ1-1|few|TRBV20-1
CSAPGQGGPRAFF
>15|TRBJ1-5|many|TRBV3-1
CASSQGGTSNQPQHF
>17|TRBJ1-6|NA|TRBV4-1
CASTPLGRVNPEAPLHF
>13|TRBJ2-7|few|TRBV18
CASSAGASYEQYF
>14|TRBJ1-1|NA|TRBV2
CASSVGGWNTEAFF
>14|TRBJ2-2|NA|TRBV28
CASQAGTNTGELFF
>16|TRBJ1-1|NA|TRBV7-9
CASSFHGLAKGTEAFF
>11|TRBJ2-1|NA|TRBV7-2
CASSLPGLQFF
>15|TRBJ1-2|NA|TRBV6-1
CASTPLGTGAPGDTF
>13|TRBJ1-3|NA|TRBV27
CASSFAEGNTIYF
>13|TRBJ2-2|NA|TRBV29-1
CSAGNGGSGELFF
>15|TRBJ2-3|NA|TRBV7-3
CASSYLGLATDTQYF
>15|TRBJ2-5|NA|TRBV20-1
CSARGLAGYQETQYF
>13|TRBJ1-1|NA|TRBV5-6
CASSAENRGIAFF
>16|TRBJ2-7|many|TRBV20-1
CSARDSASGGKYEQYF
>16|TRBJ1-1|many|TRBV25-1
CASRKFSMGYDTEAFF
>13|TRBJ1-5|NA|TRBV6-5
CASSPAGNQPQHF
>17|TRBJ2-4|few|TRBV12-5
CASGLARDGLAKNIQYF
>14|TRBJ2-5|many|TRBV7-7
CASSSSSALETQYF
>16|TRBJ1-2|few|TRBV27
CASSYRRDRGLQGYTF
>14|TRBJ1-2|few|TRBV7-6
CASSLSIEGFGYTF
>18|TRBJ1-1|NA|TRBV5-1
CASSYRGPNGLTHTEAFF
>15|TRBJ2-3|NA|TRBV6-5
CASSWTSGVTDTQYF
>16|TRBJ1-1|NA|TRBV2
CASSEASWGELTEAFF
>16|TRBJ2-5|NA|TRBV5-5
CASSLDPGVARETQYF
>14|TRBJ2-7|NA|TRBV24-1
CATTDGAFSYEQYF
>14|TRBJ1-2|many|TRBV20-1
CSASIRVANYGYTF
>14|TRBJ2-1|many|TRBV7-9
CASSLLAPHNEQFF
>17|TRBJ2-1|NA|TRBV25-1
CASSGNSGGQPYNEQFF
>15|TRBJ1-2|few|TRBV29-1
CSVEDVRGRDYGYTF
>15|TRBJ1-2|few|TRBV20-1
CSASLSIVQGAGYTF
>16|TRBJ1-1|few|TRBV28
CASSFSKGRGNTEAFF
>11|TRBJ2-1|NA|TRBV9
CASSLMGRLFF
>13|TRBJ2-5|NA|TRBV7-3
CASSQGTKETQYF
>14|TRBJ1-5|NA|TRBV20-1
CSAGSQGINQPQHF
>16|TRBJ1-6|few|TRBV7-6
CASSPGGWASHSPLHF
>14|TRBJ1-1|few|TRBV28
CASFPGQTNTEAFF
>13|TRBJ1-1|NA|TRBV12-3/TRBV12-4
CASNRTGGTEAFF